These 3 T cell receptor beta chains were all obtained from the same sample, sequenced in a study of cytomegalovirus exposure and HLA in healthy donors. PCR was performed using 60 Vbeta and 13 Jbeta primers. Method: immunoSEQ multiplex PCR; TCRdb's copy keeps in-frame clones and lacks some. The sample shows 95,000 to 110,000 clones, roughly 80% of them seen only once. The sequencing sample was made of PBMCs. These receptors all come from a man over 45 in good health and CMV-seropositive.

The V gene is TRBV7-9, the J gene TRBJ2-1; 8 bases agree with TRBD2. Germline loops: CDR1 SEHNR, CDR2 FQNEAQ (reference sequence). The V gene end was trimmed by 4 bases and the J gene end by 10 bases; junction bases not matched to a gene: 15. The CDR3 runs 16 residues. CDR3 amino acids: CASSSSGLAEVEEQFF. CDR3 nucleotide sequence: TGTGCCAGCAGCTCTTCCGGACTAGCAGAGGTTGAGGAGCAGTTCTTC.

The rearrangement uses TRBV10-3 and TRBJ1-1; possibly TRBD1 for D (6 bases). Trimming took 3 bases from V and 1 from J, leaving 12 bases between them. The CDR3 is made up of 15 amino acids. Germline CDR1 reads ENHRY; CDR2 reads SYGVKD. The chain's CDR3 is CAISEAGTTNTEAFF. In DNA, the CDR3 is TGTGCCATCAGTGAAGCCGGGACAACGAACACTGAAGCTTTCTTT.

The chain is built from TRBV7-9 and TRBJ1-5; TRBD1 matches 12 bases. The ends lost 5 bases at V and 6 bases at J; junction bases unmatched: 5. The CDR3 length is 15 residues. Germline CDR1 SEHNR, CDR2 FQNEAQ (reference sequence). The CDR3 reads CASSPGQGAFQPQHF. DNA for the CDR3: TGTGCCAGCAGCCCGGGACAGGGGGCCTTTCAGCCCCAGCATTTT. The entire variable domain, with the rest obtained from reference TRBV7-9 and TRBJ1-5, is as follows: DTGVSQNPRHKITKRGQNVTFRCDPISEHNRLYWYRQTLGQGPEFLTYFQNEAQLEKSRLLSDRFSAERPKGSFSTLEIQRTEQGDSAMYLCASSPGQGAFQPQHFGDGTRLSIL.